This T cell receptor beta chain was observed in a study of blood T cell repertoires in COVID-19. The overall study: PBMCs, B-cell-depleted T cells, or T cells provided the cDNA or gDNA that made up the material.

Per the original data handling: For nucleated cells, counts were estimated from reference gene primer amplification. Libraries were prepared by immunoSEQ multiplex PCR; TCRdb keeps only in-frame clonotypes and omits some of them. The D gene and trimming were derived from the DNA, and the V and J assignments and clone size from that table. The sample shows over 150,000 clones, approximately 85% of them seen only once. Germline V gives CDR1 MDHEN, CDR2 SYDVKM. The CDR3 contains 15 residues. V lost 5 bases and J 4 bases, leaving 17 bases between the germline ends. V is TRBV28 and J is TRBJ1-2, with D possibly being TRBD1 (6 bases). The sample comprised peripheral blood. The sequence came from a man aged 60 to 69 with COVID-19, enrolled during active disease. The CDR3 loop reads CASSASGGSVYGYTF. The CDR3 DNA sequence: TGTGCCAGCAGTGCATCTGGGGGCTCGGTCTATGGCTACACCTTC.